These 8 T cell receptor beta chains were all obtained from the same sample, sequenced in a study of T cell repertoires in cytomegalovirus infection. TCRdb reprocessed the reads with MiXCR, giving one entry per CDR3 protein. The sample contains approximately 260,000 distinct CDR3 sequences, about 20% of which appear only once. These receptors lack a known antigen. The specimen comprised cultured PBMCs, sampled from culture after CMV antigen stimulation. The receptors were gathered from a human donor in good health (CMV status not recorded). Some clones in this sample may be carry-over from other donors' samples.

The table lists this clonotype with many counts. The chain recombines TRBV7-2 with TRBJ2-3; 9 bases agree with TRBD2. This CDR3 region has 16 residues. Germline V gene lookup returns CDR1 SGHTA and CDR2 FQGNSA. V shed 1 base and J 6 bases; nucleotides not matched to a gene: 8. The CDR3 here is CASSLVGASGKDTQYF. The CDR3 region has the DNA TGTGCCAGCAGCTTAGTCGGGGCTAGCGGGAAGGATACGCAGTATTTT.

This clonotype has at least ten counts. The chain uses TRBV11-1 and TRBJ2-1; TRBD2 matches 8 bases. There are 14 residues in the CDR3. Germline CDR1 SGHAT, CDR2 FQDESV (reference sequence). J lost 9 bases, V lost 3 bases, and 7 bases had no gene match. In DNA, the CDR3 is TGTGCCAGCAGCTTCGGGGGGGATGGCGGTGAGCAGTTCTTC. It encodes CASSFGGDGGEQFF.

V usage is TRBV2 and J usage is TRBJ2-1; no reliable D call. V was clipped by 7 bases and J by 7 bases, with 5 bases between them. Germline V gene lookup returns CDR1 SNHLY and CDR2 FYNNEI. This CDR3 is 10 amino acids long. The DNA for the CDR3 is TGTGCCAGCACGGGTAATGAGCAGTTCTTC. Protein sequence: CASTGNEQFF.

Worth noting for this clonotype: A read error may explain this, as a much larger clone is one base away. V is TRBV7-6 and J is TRBJ1-1; D may be TRBD1 (6 bases). The CDR3 length is 15 residues. V lost 0 bases and J lost 3, with 11 bases in between. CDR1 SGHVS and CDR2 FNYEAQ come from the germline V gene. The CDR3 nucleotides read TGTGCCAGCAGCTTAGCTGACAGGTCGCACACTGAAGCTTTCTTT. This sequence encodes CASSLADRSHTEAFF.

The rearrangement uses TRBV4-3 and TRBJ2-1, with TRBD2 identical over 7 bases. Per the germline V gene, CDR1 is LGHNA and CDR2 is YSLEER. This CDR3 is 17 amino acids long. The V and J ends lost 0 bases and 3 bases, in that order; junction bases with no gene match: 8. In DNA form, the CDR3 reads TGCGCCAGCAGCCAAGATTTTTGGAGCGGGGTCTACAATGAGCAGTTCTTC. This sequence encodes CASSQDFWSGVYNEQFF.

V and J are TRBV11-3 and TRBJ2-3; 10 bases align to TRBD2. Germline V gene data show CDR1 as SGHNT and CDR2 as YENEEA. The CDR3 covers 19 residues. V lost 3 bases to trimming and J lost 8 bases; unmatched junction nucleotides: 20. CDR3 residues: CASSFSRGPQREGRGTQYF. The CDR3 bases are TGTGCCAGCAGCTTTTCTAGGGGGCCCCAGCGGGAGGGCCGTGGTACGCAGTATTTT.

The chain employs TRBV20-1 and TRBJ2-3; 8 bases agree with TRBD2. Germline CDR1 and CDR2: DFQATT and SNEGSKA (reference sequence). The trim removed 3 bases at V and 0 bases at J, leaving 17 bases unmatched. The CDR3 consists of 19 residues. The CDR3 sequence: CSASGVGSGSGFSTDTQYF. As DNA, the CDR3 is TGCAGTGCTAGTGGGGTGGGGAGCGGGAGTGGGTTTAGCACAGATACGCAGTATTTT.

The J gene is TRBJ2-1, the V gene TRBV30; the D gene is possibly TRBD1 (6 bases). Germline CDR1 GTSNPN, CDR2 SVGIG (reference sequence). V was trimmed by 4 bases and J by 5 bases, leaving 15 bases between them. The CDR3 has 14 residues. The CDR3 reads CAWMVVWDNNEQFF. The CDR3 nucleotides read TGTGCCTGGATGGTGGTTTGGGACAACAATGAGCAGTTCTTC.